This record concerns one T cell receptor (beta chain) sequence. This clone appeared a few times. Its antigen has not been determined. No qualities accompany the bases; no much larger clone lies one base away. The method behind the library was the immunoSEQ multiplex PCR assay. A mixture of 60 forward primers for TCR Vbeta segments and 13 reverse primers for TCR Jbeta segments was used in the multiplex PCR. The CDR3 region of rearranged TCR beta genes was amplified from genomic DNA by a multiplex PCR assay. Amplified TCR beta libraries were sequenced as 87-base-pair reads on the Illumina HiSeq System. The published analysis was carried out like this. A later analysis counted about 82 million unique TCR beta chains across the 550 to 800 repertoires, and some 12 million of these chains were shared by at least two donors. A nearest-neighbor algorithm error-corrected the raw reads and collapsed the reads into unique sequences, merging closely related sequences to remove PCR and sequencing errors. V, D and J gene segments were assigned by aligning CDR3 sequences to IMGT reference sequences. For a sequence to be retained, a match of at least six nucleotides was required to both a V gene segment and a J gene segment. A rearrangement was called productive if the CDR3 had no stop codons and remained in frame with V and J, and every other rearrangement was called non-productive. Following IMGT convention, CDR3 was defined as the stretch from the second conserved V-encoded cysteine up to the conserved J-encoded phenylalanine. In an earlier analysis of more than 550 of the donors, sequences lacking an unambiguous match to a single V gene segment were excluded. An earlier analysis of 587 of the donors called V segments functional above 56.7% productive rearrangements and segregating when the between-donor standard deviation exceeded 5%. To diagnose cytomegalovirus status from the catalog of TCR beta chain sequences, a statistical classification framework was built. In a later analysis, V and J genes were assigned by comparing TCR nucleotide sequences against IMGT/GENE-DB human TR gene sequences. Using the TCRdist pipeline, a later analysis assigned CDR3 sequences along with most-parsimonious VDJ recombination scenarios. In a later analysis, every TCR beta chain was defined by the combination of its CDR3 amino acid sequence and its V-gene family, and reads without a unique V-gene family were dropped. To address suspected cross-contamination and a sequencing artifact, a later analysis removed a few hundred highly shared, low-generation-probability nucleotide sequences. In a later analysis, a clonal expansion index for each public chain was calculated from normalized within-repertoire ranks of inferred template counts. A later analysis computed generation probabilities with a VDJ recombination model fitted to out-of-frame rearrangements, and checked the results against IGoR. In a later analysis, TCR-TCR, TCR-HLA and TCR-CMV co-occurrence was scored with hypergeometric tests, and a repertoire-size bias correction was applied to TCR pairs. A later analysis estimated false discovery rates by permuting HLA or CMV assignments 20 times. In a later analysis, co-occurring TCRs were grouped using DBSCAN, with TCRdist sequence similarity added in when clustering inside HLA-allele-positive subsets. Repertoires with fewer than 30,000 or more than 120,000 public chains were left out of co-occurrence clustering, as were a handful of repertoires with anomalous nucleotide sharing. TCRdb took this table from immuneACCESS and kept in-frame rearrangements with V and J called. Such tables lack part of the clones; where checked against another copy, unresolved V genes explain under half of the gap, and the rest is unexplained. The V and J calls and clone size come from that table; D and trimming were worked out from the DNA. Across this sample there are roughly 110,000 clones, with around 78% seen only once. Roughly 8.2% of the sample is held by the ten biggest clonotypes.

At the junction V is shortened by 5 bases and J by 3 bases; bases outside the gene matches: 8. CDR1 SGHAT and CDR2 FQNNGV were looked up in the germline V gene. Measured from the cysteine to the phenylalanine, the CDR3 is 16 residues long. Only the CDR3 DNA is retained, 48 bases long and in frame from the first base. The cohort comprised around 690 healthy bone marrow donors. At the time of sampling, all cohort members were nominally healthy, though unrecorded immune exposures were likely present. The donor was CMV seronegative and was included in the group of several hundred seronegative cohort members. Every donor gave a peripheral blood sample, and the peripheral blood mononuclear cells from that sample were used for TCR beta sequencing. The Qiagen DNeasy Blood Extraction Kit was used to extract genomic DNA from the blood cell samples. These data originate in a study of cytomegalovirus exposure and HLA in healthy donors (dated by TCRdb to 2015 to 2018). Background on the whole study: According to an earlier analysis of 550 to 700 of the donors, some 180 million T cells yielded 117 million unique TCR beta sequences and around 280 Gb of sequence data. Roughly 5 DR-DQ haplotypes were handled as single units for association and clustering, since linkage in the cohort was strong. Of the 398 genotyped donors, 81% fell in the genetic ancestry cluster associated with self-reported Caucasian donors. The number of donors typed differed by locus, with roughly 620-630 for A, B, C, DRB1 and DQB1, around 560 for DQA1, nearly 610 for DPA1, and around 430 for DPB1. Every discovery cohort repertoire had been produced on one sequencing platform. A later analysis re-analyzed previously published TCR beta repertoires from 666 donors and added high-resolution HLA genotyping to study TCR occurrence patterns. An early release that covered fewer than 750 HLA-typed donors contained around 300 gigabases of sequencing data and about 93 million unique TCR sequences. Along with the approximately 650-subject first cohort, a separate validation cohort of about 110 different subjects was used. Donor age, sex, ethnicity and CMV serostatus were compiled together with the repertoire data. In an earlier analysis of 587 of the donors, high-throughput TCR beta sequencing was used to judge whether each TCR beta V gene segment behaved as functional or pseudogenic. Across around 400 genotyped donors of the cohort, an average of approximately 220,000 unique TCR beta nucleotide sequences per donor were sequenced, and 15% to 20% of those sequences were non-productive. The study used immunosequencing to profile the T cell repertoires of approximately 690 subjects and linked those repertoires to cytomegalovirus serostatus. Rather than using new phenotypic data, the later analysis identified candidate immune exposures from TCR beta sequences and from how often those sequences occurred across donors. To predict cytomegalovirus infection status, the study combined high-throughput TCR immunosequencing, statistical association of individual TCRs with disease status, and machine learning. A later genetic analysis took genome-wide SNP genotypes for about 55% of the 666 donors and used that subset as a discovery cohort. The study aimed to test whether cataloging public T cell receptors could reveal signatures of past pathogen exposure. HLA typing covered class I and class II loci at four-digit resolution.

Study-wide conclusions, independent of this receptor: Because the 87-base-pair reads could not distinguish some IMGT-functional V segments, including TRBV6-2 and TRBV6-3, those segments were excluded. The authors suggested that the approach could potentially be extended to other disease states and immunological phenotypes. Sequencing depth was assumed to be roughly uniform across donors in the presence/absence analyses, though that assumption may not hold. At a false discovery rate of 0.05, a later analysis linked fewer than 20,000 TCR beta sequences to specific HLA alleles. The study gave a list of under 200 TCR beta chains associated with cytomegalovirus. Strong co-occurrence of HLA alleles, especially DR and DQ, made assigning TCR associations to individual alleles difficult. Around 16 rarely observed V segments, including chromosome 9 orphons, were excluded from the earlier analysis of several hundred of the donors because counts were too low. According to a later analysis, most CMV-associated TCR beta chains appeared to be HLA-restricted, and the HLA associations seemed to be driven largely by CMV exposure. According to a later analysis, TCR association rates differed among HLA loci, with DRB1 alleles showing the most associated TCRs and HLA-C alleles showing the fewest. An association between a missense DCLRE1C variant and V-gene and J-gene trimming of TCR beta chains was found in a later genetic analysis and replicated in an independent cohort. The classifier was reported to diagnose cytomegalovirus status with high specificity and sensitivity in both the original cohort and the validation cohort. Three of the identified cytomegalovirus-associated TCR beta chains were confirmed in vitro to be specific for cytomegalovirus antigens. Because HLA typing was missing for some donors at each locus, association tests included only the typed subset. Most TCR sequences were observed very rarely across donors, whereas some public TCRs were present in many individuals. An earlier analysis of approximately 590 of the donors showed that most TCR beta V segments appeared in productive rearrangements either about 87% or about 30% of the time, which broadly matched IMGT annotations. Linkage disequilibrium might explain the correlated functional status among segregating V segments, but an unknown experimental factor could not be ruled out. A cluster of highly shared sequence variants was judged likely to represent a technical artifact of the sequencing pipeline. A later genetic analysis reported fewer N-insertions in productive TCRs among donors in an Asian-associated ancestry cluster than the approximately 670-donor mean. In a later analysis, several top co-occurrence clusters were reported to appear linked to parvovirus B19, influenza, CMV and Epstein-Barr virus. Compared with equally common non-associated chains, HLA-associated TCR beta chains in a later analysis were more clonally expanded and had lower generation probabilities. CMV serostatus was the only immune exposure information available for the cohort. A further reported finding was that TCR beta sequences accurately predicted the HLA-A and HLA-B alleles for most subjects in the first cohort. Only TCR beta chains were sequenced in this cohort, and the absence of alpha or paired-chain data limited detectable features.

The chain was built from TRBV11-2 and TRBJ2-3, with 10 central nucleotides matching TRBD2. The receptor comes from a man aged 25 to 40 in good health and CMV-seronegative. Sequences were obtained from PBMCs. The sequence in DNA is TGTGCCAGCAGCACCCTTCCTAGCGGGAGTACAGATACGCAGTATTTT. It is translated as CASSTLPSGSTDTQYF.